This is a list of T cell receptor beta chains from one sample in a study of technical replicates of blood from a few donors. Using immunoSEQ multiplex PCR, the repertoire was profiled, and TCRdb retains in-frame clones only, with some absent. The sample carries about 70,000 clones, almost 99% recorded once. The specimen sequenced was T cells isolated from PBMCs. Every receptor here comes from a human donor in good health. Each CDR3 is given with its conserved first and last residue. Each record gives: D gene, J gene, V gene, clone size, CDR3 protein, CDR3 DNA. The D gene is left open where the match is weak. Clone size is not always given. Where it is, it says once, few, many or a class for expanded clones.

NA | TRBJ2-7 | TRBV7-2 | NA | CASSPGVPYEQYF | TGTGCCAGCAGCCCGGGAGTTCCCTACGAGCAGTACTTC
NA | TRBJ1-1 | TRBV6-5 | NA | CASRLLTEAFF | TGTGCCAGCAGGTTATTGACTGAAGCTTTCTTT
TRBD2 | TRBJ2-1 | TRBV6-5 | once | CASSYGLAGTNNEQFF | TGTGCCAGCAGTTACGGACTAGCGGGGACTAACAATGAGCAGTTCTTC
TRBD1 | TRBJ2-2 | TRBV7-2 | NA | CASSLIQWTGYTGELFF | TGTGCCAGCAGCTTGATACAATGGACAGGCTACACCGGGGAGCTGTTTTTT
TRBD2 | TRBJ2-4 | TRBV18 | NA | CASSPGTSGRAPVYKNIQYF | TGTGCCAGCTCACCAGGGACTAGCGGGAGGGCCCCCGTATACAAAAACATTCAGTACTTC
TRBD2 | TRBJ2-1 | TRBV9 | once | CASSSGSYEQFF | TGTGCCAGCAGTAGCGGGAGCTATGAGCAGTTCTTC
NA | TRBJ2-7 | TRBV6-5 | NA | CARNRPYEQYF | TGTGCCAGAAACAGGCCCTACGAGCAGTACTTC
TRBD1 | TRBJ2-1 | TRBV6-5 | NA | CASRRQGTVNEQFF | TGTGCCAGCAGGCGACAGGGTACGGTCAATGAGCAGTTCTTC
NA | TRBJ1-1 | TRBV5-1 | NA | CASSLSPDRHTEAFF | TGCGCCAGCAGTCTAAGCCCGGACAGACACACTGAAGCTTTCTTT
TRBD2 | TRBJ2-1 | TRBV9 | NA | CASSVGTSGRWTEQFF | TGTGCCAGCAGCGTAGGGACTAGCGGGAGATGGACTGAGCAGTTCTTC
TRBD1 | TRBJ1-1 | TRBV7-9 | NA | CASSFGSGDRATEAFF | TGTGCCAGCAGCTTCGGGTCCGGGGACAGGGCTACTGAAGCTTTCTTT
TRBD2 | TRBJ2-3 | TRBV5-4 | NA | CASSPRTSGSWGTDTQYF | TGTGCCAGCAGCCCCAGGACTAGCGGGAGTTGGGGCACAGATACGCAGTATTTT
NA | TRBJ1-2 | TRBV2 | NA | CASDGGPYGYTF | TGTGCCAGTGATGGGGGCCCTTATGGCTACACCTTC
NA | TRBJ1-2 | TRBV27 | NA | CASSLEGGTDEGGYTF | TGTGCCAGCAGTCTGGAAGGAGGGACTGACGAGGGCGGCTACACCTTC
NA | TRBJ2-7 | TRBV9 | NA | CASSVSGGGATEQYF | TGTGCCAGCAGCGTAAGTGGGGGCGGTGCTACCGAGCAGTACTTC
TRBD2 | TRBJ2-1 | TRBV11-3 | NA | CASSFTSGSSNEQFF | TGTGCCAGCAGCTTTACTAGCGGGAGTAGCAATGAGCAGTTCTTC